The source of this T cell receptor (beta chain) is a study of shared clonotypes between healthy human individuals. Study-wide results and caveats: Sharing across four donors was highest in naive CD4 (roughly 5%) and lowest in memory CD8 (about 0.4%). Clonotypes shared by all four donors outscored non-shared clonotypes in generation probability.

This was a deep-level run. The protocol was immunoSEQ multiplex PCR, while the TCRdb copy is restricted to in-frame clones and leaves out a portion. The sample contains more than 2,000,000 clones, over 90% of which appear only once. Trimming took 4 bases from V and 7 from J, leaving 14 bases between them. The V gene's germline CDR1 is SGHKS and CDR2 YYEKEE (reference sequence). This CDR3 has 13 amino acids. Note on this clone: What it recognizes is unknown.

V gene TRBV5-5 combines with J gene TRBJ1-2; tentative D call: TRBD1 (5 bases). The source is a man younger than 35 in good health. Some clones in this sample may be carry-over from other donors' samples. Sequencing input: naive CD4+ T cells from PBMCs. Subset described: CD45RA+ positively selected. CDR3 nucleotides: TGTGCCAGCAGCCCCGGACATTTAGGTGGCTACACCTTC. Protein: CASSPGHLGGYTF.